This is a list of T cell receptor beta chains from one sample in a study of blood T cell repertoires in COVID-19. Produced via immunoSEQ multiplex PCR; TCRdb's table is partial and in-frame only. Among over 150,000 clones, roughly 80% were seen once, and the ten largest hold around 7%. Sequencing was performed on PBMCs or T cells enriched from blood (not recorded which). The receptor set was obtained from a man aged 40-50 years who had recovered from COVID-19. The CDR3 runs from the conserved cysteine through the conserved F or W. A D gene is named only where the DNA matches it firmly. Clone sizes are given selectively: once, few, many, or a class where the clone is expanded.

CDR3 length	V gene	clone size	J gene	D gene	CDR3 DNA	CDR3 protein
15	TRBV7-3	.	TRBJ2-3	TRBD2	TGTGCCAGCAGCCTCGGGACTAGCGGGGCAGATACGCAGTATTTT	CASSLGTSGADTQYF
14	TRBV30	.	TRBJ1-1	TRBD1	TGTGCCTGGAGTGTAGGCAGGGGGAGGACTGAAGCTTTCTTT	CAWSVGRGRTEAFF
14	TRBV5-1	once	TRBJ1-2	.	TGCGCCAGCAGTAAACACTCCGCGGACTATGGCTACACCTTC	CASSKHSADYGYTF
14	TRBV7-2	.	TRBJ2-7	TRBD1	TGTGCCAGCAGCAGCCCGACAGGGATGTACGAGCAGTACTTC	CASSSPTGMYEQYF
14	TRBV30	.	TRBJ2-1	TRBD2	TGTGCCTGGACTAGCGGGCCCCTCTACAATGAGCAGTTCTTC	CAWTSGPLYNEQFF
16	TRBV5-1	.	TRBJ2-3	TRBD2	TGCGCCAGCAGCTTGGGGTCTAGCGGGGGTTCAGATACGCAGTATTTT	CASSLGSSGGSDTQYF
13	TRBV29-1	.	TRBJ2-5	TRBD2	TGCAGCGTTTCAGTTAGCGGGGGGGAGACCCAGTACTTC	CSVSVSGGETQYF
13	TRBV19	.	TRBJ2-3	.	TGTGCCAGTAGTATTAGTACAGGCGGACCGCAGTATTTT	CASSISTGGPQYF
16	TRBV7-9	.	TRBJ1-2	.	TGTGCCAGCAGCTTAGAGGACAGTACTTTTTTGGAGGGCTACACCTTC	CASSLEDSTFLEGYTF
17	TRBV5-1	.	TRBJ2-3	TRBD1	TGCGCCAGCAGCGGGTGGACAGGGAGCCGGGCGACAGATACGCAGTATTTT	CASSGWTGSRATDTQYF
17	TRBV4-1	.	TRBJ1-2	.	TGCGCCAGCTCACAGGAGACATACAGGCAGGTGGACTATGGCTACACCTTC	CASSQETYRQVDYGYTF
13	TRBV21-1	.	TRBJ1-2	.	TGTGCCAGCAGCAGGCGACAGGGTTATGGCTACACCTTC	CASSRRQGYGYTF
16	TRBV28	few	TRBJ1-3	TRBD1	TGTGCCAGCAGAGGACAGGGACCCAGCTCTGGAAACACCATATATTTT	CASRGQGPSSGNTIYF
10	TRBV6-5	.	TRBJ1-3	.	TGTGCCACGGAGGGGAACACCATATATTTT	CATEGNTIYF
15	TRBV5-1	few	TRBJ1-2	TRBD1	TGCGCCAGCAGCTTGGATCTGACAGGGGGAGGTGGCTACACCTTC	CASSLDLTGGGGYTF
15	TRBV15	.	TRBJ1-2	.	TGTGCCACCAGCAGAAGACAAGGAGGGCCCTATGGCTACACCTTC	CATSRRQGGPYGYTF
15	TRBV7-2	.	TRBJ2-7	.	TGTGCCAGCAGCTTAGCGGGCCGGAGGGTCTACGAGCAGTACTTC	CASSLAGRRVYEQYF
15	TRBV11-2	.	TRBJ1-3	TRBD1	TGTGCCAGCAGCTCGGGACAGGGGAATAGAAACACCATATATTTT	CASSSGQGNRNTIYF
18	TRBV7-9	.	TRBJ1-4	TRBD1	TGTGCCAGCAGCCTGGGACAGGGGGTTATTGCAACTAATGAAAAACTGTTTTTT	CASSLGQGVIATNEKLFF
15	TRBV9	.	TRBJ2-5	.	TGTGCCAGCAGCCCCCAGGCCGTTTCGCAAGAGACCCAGTACTTC	CASSPQAVSQETQYF
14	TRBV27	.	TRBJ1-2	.	TGTGCCAGCAGTTTGAGGGATAGAGGCTATGGCTACACCTTC	CASSLRDRGYGYTF
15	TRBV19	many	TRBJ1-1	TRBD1	TGTGCCAGTAGTATATCCGGACAGGGTGCCACTGAAGCTTTCTTT	CASSISGQGATEAFF
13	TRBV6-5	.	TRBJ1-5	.	TGTGCCAGCAGCCAGGGTTGGGATCAGCCCCAGCATTTT	CASSQGWDQPQHF
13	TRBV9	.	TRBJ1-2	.	TGTGCCAGCAGCGTAGAGCGGGGTAGGGGCTACACCTTC	CASSVERGRGYTF
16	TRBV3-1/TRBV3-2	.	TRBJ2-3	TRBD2	TGTGCCAGCAGCCAGGTAGCGGGGGTCAGCACAGATACGCAGTATTTT	CASSQVAGVSTDTQYF
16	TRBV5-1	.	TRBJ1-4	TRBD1	TGCGCCAGCAGCTTGGACTTACAGGGGGCAGGTGAAAAACTGTTTTTT	CASSLDLQGAGEKLFF
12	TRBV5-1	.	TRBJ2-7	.	TGCGCCAGCAGCTGGTCAGGGTACGAGCAGTACTTC	CASSWSGYEQYF
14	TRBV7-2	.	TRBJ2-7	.	TGTGCCAGCAGCTCCGACAGGTACTCCTACGAGCAGTACTTC	CASSSDRYSYEQYF
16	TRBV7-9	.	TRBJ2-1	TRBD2	TGTGCCAGCAGCCCCATTAGCGGGGGGGACTACAATGAGCAGTTCTTC	CASSPISGGDYNEQFF